The following is a T cell receptor (beta chain) sequence with its context. This CDR3 comprises 11 residues. Germline V CDR1 and CDR2: MDHEN, SYDVKM. Trimming removed 3 bases from V and 6 bases from J, with 3 bases in between. In the authors' methods: Scientists estimated how many nucleated cells there were by amplifying reference gene primers. The method was immunoSEQ multiplex PCR; TCRdb's version includes in-frame clones alone and lacks a portion of them. That table supplies the V and J calls and clone size; D and trimming were determined from the DNA. The repertoire has 150,000 or so clones, approximately 80% of them found once; the top ten carry 15%. These data come from a study of blood T cell repertoires in COVID-19. Study as a whole: COVID-19 samples from acute and convalescent phases originated in the United States, Italy and Spain.

Cohort allocation depended upon clinical history that participants reported. The sample was PBMCs or T cells enriched from blood (not recorded which). The TCR sequence derives from a man aged 45-65 years who had recovered from COVID-19. The chain has TRBV28 and TRBJ1-5; D is undetermined. CDR3 nucleotides: TGTGCCAGCAGTTTTAGTCAGCCCCAGCATTTT. Protein product: CASSFSQPQHF. The complete variable domain, with remaining parts taken from reference TRBV28 and TRBJ1-5, reads DVKVTQSSRYLVKRTGEKVFLECVQDMDHENMFWYRQDPGLGLRLIYFSYDVKMKEKGDIPEGYSVSREKKERFSLILESASTNQTSMYLCASSFSQPQHFGDGTRLSIL.